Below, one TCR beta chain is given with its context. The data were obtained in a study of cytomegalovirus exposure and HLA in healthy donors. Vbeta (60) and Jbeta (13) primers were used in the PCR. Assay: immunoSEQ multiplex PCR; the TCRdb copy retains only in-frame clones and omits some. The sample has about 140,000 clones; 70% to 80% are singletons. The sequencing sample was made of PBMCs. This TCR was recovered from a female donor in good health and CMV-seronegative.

CDR3 sequence: CASSRDRDREQYF. CDR3 coding DNA: TGCGCCAGCAGCAGGGACAGGGACCGCGAGCAGTACTTC. The rearrangement joins TRBV5-1 to TRBJ2-7, with 9 positions matching TRBD1. The CDR3 has 13 residues. Germline CDR1 and CDR2: SGHRS and YFSETQ. With 4 bases clipped from V and 6 bases from J, the junction kept 5 bases outside the gene matches.